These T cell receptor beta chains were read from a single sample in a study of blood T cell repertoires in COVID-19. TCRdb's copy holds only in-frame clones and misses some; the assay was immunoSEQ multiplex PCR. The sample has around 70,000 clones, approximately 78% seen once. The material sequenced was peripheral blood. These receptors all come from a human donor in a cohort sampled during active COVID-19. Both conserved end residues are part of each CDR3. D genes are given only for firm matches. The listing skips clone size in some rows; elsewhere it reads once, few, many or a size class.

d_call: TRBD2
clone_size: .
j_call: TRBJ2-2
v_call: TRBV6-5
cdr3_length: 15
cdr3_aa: CASRGTSGSTGELFF
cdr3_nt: TGTGCCAGCAGAGGTACTAGCGGGAGCACCGGGGAGCTGTTTTTT

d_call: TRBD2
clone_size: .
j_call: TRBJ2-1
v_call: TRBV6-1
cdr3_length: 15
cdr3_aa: CASSEASGRANEQFF
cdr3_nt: TGTGCCAGCAGTGAAGCAAGCGGGAGGGCCAATGAGCAGTTCTTC

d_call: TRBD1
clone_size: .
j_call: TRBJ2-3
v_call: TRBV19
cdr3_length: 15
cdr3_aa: CASSMSGQGADTQYF
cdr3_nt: TGTGCCAGTAGTATGTCGGGACAGGGGGCAGATACGCAGTATTTT

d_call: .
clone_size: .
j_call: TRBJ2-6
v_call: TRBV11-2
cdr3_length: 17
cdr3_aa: CASSLASWGPGANVLTF
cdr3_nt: TGTGCCAGCAGCTTAGCTTCCTGGGGGCCTGGGGCCAACGTCCTGACTTTC

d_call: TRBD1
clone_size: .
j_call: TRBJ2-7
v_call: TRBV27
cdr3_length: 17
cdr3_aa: CASSFLMTGEIRGEQYF
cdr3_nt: TGTGCCAGCAGTTTCCTCATGACAGGGGAGATTCGGGGCGAGCAGTACTTC

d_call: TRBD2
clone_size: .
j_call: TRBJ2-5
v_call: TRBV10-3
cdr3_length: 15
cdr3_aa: CAISWTSGVQETQYF
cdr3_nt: TGTGCCATCAGTTGGACTAGCGGGGTTCAAGAGACCCAGTACTTC

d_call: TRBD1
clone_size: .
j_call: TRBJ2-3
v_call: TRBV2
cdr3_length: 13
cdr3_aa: CASSEDRGDTQYF
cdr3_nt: TGTGCCAGCAGTGAGGACAGGGGAGATACGCAGTATTTT

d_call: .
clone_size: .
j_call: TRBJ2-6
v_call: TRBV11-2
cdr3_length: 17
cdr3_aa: CASSLGQFTSGANVLTF
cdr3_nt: TGTGCCAGCAGCTTAGGACAGTTTACCTCTGGGGCCAACGTCCTGACTTTC

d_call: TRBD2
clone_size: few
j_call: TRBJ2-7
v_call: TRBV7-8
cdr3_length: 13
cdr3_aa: CASSRGGGNEQYF
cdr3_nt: TGTGCCAGCAGCCGGGGCGGGGGTAACGAGCAGTACTTC

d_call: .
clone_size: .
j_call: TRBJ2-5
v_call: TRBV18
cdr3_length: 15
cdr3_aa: CASSPLRDTQETQYF
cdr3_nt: TGTGCCAGCTCACCTCTCCGGGACACCCAAGAGACCCAGTACTTC

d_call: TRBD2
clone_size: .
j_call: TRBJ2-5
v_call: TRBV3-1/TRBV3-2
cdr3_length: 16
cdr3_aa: CASSRPSGSQGETQYF
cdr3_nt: TGTGCCAGCAGCCGCCCCAGCGGGAGTCAAGGGGAGACCCAGTACTTC

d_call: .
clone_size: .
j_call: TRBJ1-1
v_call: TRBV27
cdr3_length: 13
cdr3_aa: CASSFYGGTEAFF
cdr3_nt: TGTGCCAGCAGTTTTTACGGAGGGACTGAAGCTTTCTTT

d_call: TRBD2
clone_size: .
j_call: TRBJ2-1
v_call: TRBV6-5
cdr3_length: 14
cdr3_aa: CATLGAGTYNEQFF
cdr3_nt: TGTGCCACCCTGGGAGCGGGGACTTACAATGAGCAGTTCTTC

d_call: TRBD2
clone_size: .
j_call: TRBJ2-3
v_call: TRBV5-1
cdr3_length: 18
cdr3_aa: CASSNPGLAGSNTDTQYF
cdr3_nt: TGCGCCAGCAGCAACCCGGGACTAGCGGGTTCCAACACAGATACGCAGTATTTT

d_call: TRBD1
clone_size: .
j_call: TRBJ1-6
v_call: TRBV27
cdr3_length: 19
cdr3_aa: CASSPGTGWYTGLNSPLHF
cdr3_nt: TGTGCCAGCAGTCCCGGGACAGGCTGGTATACAGGTTTGAATTCACCCCTCCACTTT

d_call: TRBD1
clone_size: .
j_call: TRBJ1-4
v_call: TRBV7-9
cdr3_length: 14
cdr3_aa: CASSTGTDNEKLFF
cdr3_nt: TGTGCCAGCAGCACCGGGACAGATAATGAAAAACTGTTTTTT

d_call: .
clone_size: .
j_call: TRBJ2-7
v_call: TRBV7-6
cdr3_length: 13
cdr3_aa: CASSLGLVSEQYF
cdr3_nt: TGTGCCAGCAGCTTAGGCCTAGTGAGCGAGCAGTACTTC

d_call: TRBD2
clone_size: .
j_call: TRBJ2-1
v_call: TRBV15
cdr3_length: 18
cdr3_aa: CATSKPKAGGLYGNEQFF
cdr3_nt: TGTGCCACCAGCAAACCGAAGGCGGGAGGCTTATATGGGAATGAGCAGTTCTTC

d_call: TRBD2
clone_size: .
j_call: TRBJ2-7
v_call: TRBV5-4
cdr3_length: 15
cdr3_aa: CASSSKTSGDYEQYF
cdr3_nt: TGTGCCAGCAGCTCGAAGACTAGCGGGGACTACGAGCAGTACTTC

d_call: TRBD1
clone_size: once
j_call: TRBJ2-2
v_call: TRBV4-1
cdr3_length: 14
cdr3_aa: CASSDRGNTGELFF
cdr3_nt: TGCGCCAGCAGCGACAGGGGCAACACCGGGGAGCTGTTTTTT

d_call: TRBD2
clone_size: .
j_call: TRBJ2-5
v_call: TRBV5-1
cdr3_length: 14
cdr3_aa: CASRGLAGQETQYF
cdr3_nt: TGCGCCAGCAGGGGGCTAGCGGGCCAAGAGACCCAGTACTTC

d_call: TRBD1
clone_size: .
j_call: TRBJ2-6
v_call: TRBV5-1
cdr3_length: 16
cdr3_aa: CASSSKTGAGANVLTF
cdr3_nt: TGCGCCAGCAGCTCGAAAACAGGGGCTGGGGCCAACGTCCTGACTTTC

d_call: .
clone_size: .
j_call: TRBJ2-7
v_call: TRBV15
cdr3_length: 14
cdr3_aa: CATSREQGLYEQYF
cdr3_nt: TGTGCCACCAGCAGAGAACAGGGTCTCTACGAGCAGTACTTC

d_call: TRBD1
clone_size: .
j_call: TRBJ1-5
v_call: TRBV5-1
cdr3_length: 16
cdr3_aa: CASSLGDREGVQPQHF
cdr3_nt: TGCGCCAGCAGCTTGGGGGACAGGGAGGGCGTGCAGCCCCAGCATTTT

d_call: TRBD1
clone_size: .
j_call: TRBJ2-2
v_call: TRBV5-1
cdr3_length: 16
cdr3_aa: CASSLEDRGGTGELFF
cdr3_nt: TGCGCCAGCAGCTTGGAAGACAGGGGAGGCACCGGGGAGCTGTTTTTT

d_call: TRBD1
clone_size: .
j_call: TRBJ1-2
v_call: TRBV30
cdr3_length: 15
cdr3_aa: CAWQHRGRLDYGYTF
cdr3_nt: TGTGCCTGGCAGCACAGGGGGCGTTTGGACTATGGCTACACCTTC

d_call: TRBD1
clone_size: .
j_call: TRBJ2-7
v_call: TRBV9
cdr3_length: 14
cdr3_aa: CASSVLDRDYEQYF
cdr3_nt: TGTGCCAGCAGCGTACTGGACAGGGACTACGAGCAGTACTTC

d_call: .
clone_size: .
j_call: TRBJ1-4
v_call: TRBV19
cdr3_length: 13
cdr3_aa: CASSIDRSEKLFF
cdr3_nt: TGTGCCAGTAGTATAGATCGGAGTGAAAAACTGTTTTTT

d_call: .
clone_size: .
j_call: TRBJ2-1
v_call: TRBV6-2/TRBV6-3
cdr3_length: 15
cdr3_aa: CASSYRLASYNEQFF
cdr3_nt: TGTGCCAGCAGTTACCGTCTAGCAAGTTACAATGAGCAGTTCTTC

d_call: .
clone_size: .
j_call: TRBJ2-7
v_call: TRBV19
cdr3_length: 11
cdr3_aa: CASSQGYEQYF
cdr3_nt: TGTGCCAGTTCCCAGGGCTACGAGCAGTACTTC

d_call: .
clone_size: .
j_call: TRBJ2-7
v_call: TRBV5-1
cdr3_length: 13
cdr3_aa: CASSTTGFNEQYF
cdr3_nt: TGCGCCAGCTCCACTACAGGGTTCAACGAGCAGTACTTC

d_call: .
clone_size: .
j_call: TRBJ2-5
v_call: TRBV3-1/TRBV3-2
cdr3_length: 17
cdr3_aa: CASSQGSSERMVETQYF
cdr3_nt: TGTGCCAGCAGCCAAGGGTCTAGCGAACGAATGGTAGAGACCCAGTACTTC

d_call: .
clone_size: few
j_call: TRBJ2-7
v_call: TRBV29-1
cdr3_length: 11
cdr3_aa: CSVRSSYEQYF
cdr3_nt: TGCAGCGTCAGAAGCTCCTACGAGCAGTACTTC

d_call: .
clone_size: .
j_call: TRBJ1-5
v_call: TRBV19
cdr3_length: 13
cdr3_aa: CASSIETGSAGHF
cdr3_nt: TGTGCCAGTAGTATAGAAACAGGCTCCGCAGGTCATTTT

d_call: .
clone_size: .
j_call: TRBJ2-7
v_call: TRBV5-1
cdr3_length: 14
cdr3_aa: CASSETGSSYEQYF
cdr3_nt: TGCGCCAGCAGCGAGACAGGTTCCTCCTACGAGCAGTACTTC

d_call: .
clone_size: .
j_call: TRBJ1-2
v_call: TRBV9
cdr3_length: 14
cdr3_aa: CASSASTAGNGYTF
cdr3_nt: TGTGCCAGCAGCGCGTCGACGGCGGGGAATGGCTACACCTTC

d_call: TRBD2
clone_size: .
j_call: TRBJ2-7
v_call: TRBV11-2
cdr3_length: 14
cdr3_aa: CASSFVAGGYEQYF
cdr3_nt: TGTGCCAGCAGCTTTGTGGCGGGGGGCTACGAGCAGTACTTC

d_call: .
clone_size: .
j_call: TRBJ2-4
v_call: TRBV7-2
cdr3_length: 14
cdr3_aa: CASSRQLAKNIQYF
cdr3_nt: TGTGCCAGCAGTCGACAGCTAGCCAAAAACATTCAGTACTTC